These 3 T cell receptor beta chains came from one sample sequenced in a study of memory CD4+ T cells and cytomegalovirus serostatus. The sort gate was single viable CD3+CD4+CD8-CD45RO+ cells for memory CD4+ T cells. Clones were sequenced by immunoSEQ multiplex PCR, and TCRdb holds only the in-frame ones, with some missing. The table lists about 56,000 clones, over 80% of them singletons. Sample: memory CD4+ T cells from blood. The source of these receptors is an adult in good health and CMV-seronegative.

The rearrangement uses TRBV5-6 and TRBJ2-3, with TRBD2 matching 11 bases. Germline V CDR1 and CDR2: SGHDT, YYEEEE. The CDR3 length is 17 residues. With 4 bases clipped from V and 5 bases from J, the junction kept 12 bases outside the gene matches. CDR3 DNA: TGTGCCAGCAGCCAGGGCCTACTAGCGGGGGTGGAAGATACGCAGTATTTT. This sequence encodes CASSQGLLAGVEDTQYF.

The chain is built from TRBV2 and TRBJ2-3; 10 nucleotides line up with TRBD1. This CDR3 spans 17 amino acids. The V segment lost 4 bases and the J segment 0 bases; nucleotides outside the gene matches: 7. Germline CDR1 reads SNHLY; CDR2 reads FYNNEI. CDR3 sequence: CASSVPDRGHSTDTQYF. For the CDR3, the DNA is TGTGCCAGCAGTGTACCTGACAGGGGGCATAGCACAGATACGCAGTATTTT.

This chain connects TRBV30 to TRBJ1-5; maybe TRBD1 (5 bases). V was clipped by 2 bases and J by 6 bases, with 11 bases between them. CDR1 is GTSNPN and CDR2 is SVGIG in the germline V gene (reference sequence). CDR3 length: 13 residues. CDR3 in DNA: TGTGCCTGGAGTTTAGGGGAAGCTCAGCCCCAGCATTTT. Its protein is CAWSLGEAQPQHF.